This T cell receptor beta chain was observed in a study of shared clonotypes between healthy human individuals. The donor population consisted of healthy HIV-negative adults with no recent acute infections or vaccinations. V was pared by 5 bases and J by 3 bases, with 11 bases between. Germline values: CDR1 MNHEY, CDR2 SVGAGI. The CDR3 has 13 residues. About this clone: Its matching antigen is unknown.

Every subset's genomic DNA went evenly onto several immunoSEQ plates. Methods used by the authors: Sequence data from immunoSEQ were junction-only and lacked quality scores; consequently, filtering differed. Here immunoSEQ multiplex PCR was the method, and the copy in TCRdb shows in-frame clones only, minus some. Clone size and the V and J calls come from that table; the DNA yielded D and trimming. Among fewer than 2.5 million clones listed, 80% to 95% were seen once. Points from the study as a whole: Larger richness was generally estimated for naive than memory subsets.

Source material: naive CD4+ T cells from PBMCs. Subset in this sample: CD45RA+ positively selected. This receptor was identified in a man younger than 30 in good health. Some clones in this sample may be carry-over from other donors' samples. The chain has TRBV6-5 and TRBJ2-7; D is perhaps TRBD2 (5 bases). The CDR3 here is CASSPRVFYEQYF. The DNA for the CDR3 is TGTGCCAGCAGTCCGAGGGTTTTCTACGAGCAGTACTTC.